A single sample is the source of the 2 T cell receptor beta chains below, sequenced in a study of T cells in Graves' hyperthyroidism and ophthalmopathy. Amplification yielded TCR beta CDR3 regions, with RNA transcripts as the source. The HTBI primer set was used in a first-round RT-PCR of the TCR CDR3. Each CDR3 protein is one row after TCRdb ran MiXCR on the multiplex PCR reads. In the table there are nearly 250,000 distinct CDR3 sequences, about a sixth of which are singletons. The source material was blood. These receptors came from a young woman with Graves' ophthalmopathy.

This clonotype was observed at least ten times. The genes are TRBV11-2 and TRBJ2-4, with D possibly being TRBD1 (6 bases). CDR1 SGHAT and CDR2 FQNNGV come from the germline V gene. The CDR3 totals 12 residues. Trimming left V 5 bases short and J 8 bases short, with 10 bases between. For the CDR3, the DNA is TGTGCCAGCAGCCTACACAGGGACATTCAGTACTTC. The encoded protein is CASSLHRDIQYF.

In its sample, this clonotype was seen many times. Mismatch with germline at one junction end may stem from a read error. The chain couples TRBV24-1 to TRBJ1-1; TRBD1 matches 8 bases. Germline CDR1 reads KGHDR; CDR2 reads SFDVKD. The CDR3 is 12 amino acids. Written as DNA, the CDR3 is TGTGCCACGAGTGACAGGGGCACTGAAGCTTTCTTT. This codes for CATSDRGTEAFF.